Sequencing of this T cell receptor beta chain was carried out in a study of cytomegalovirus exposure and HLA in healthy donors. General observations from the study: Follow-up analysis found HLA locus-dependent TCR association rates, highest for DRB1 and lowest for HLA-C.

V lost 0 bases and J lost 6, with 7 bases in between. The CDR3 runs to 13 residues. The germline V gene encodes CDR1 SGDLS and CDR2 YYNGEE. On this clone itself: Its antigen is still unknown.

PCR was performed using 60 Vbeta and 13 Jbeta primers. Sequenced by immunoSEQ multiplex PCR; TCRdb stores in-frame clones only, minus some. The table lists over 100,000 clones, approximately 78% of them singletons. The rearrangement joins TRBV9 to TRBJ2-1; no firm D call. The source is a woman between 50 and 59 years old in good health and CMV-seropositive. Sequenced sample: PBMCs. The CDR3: CASSVAPSNEQFF. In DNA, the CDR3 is TGTGCCAGCAGCGTAGCCCCGAGCAATGAGCAGTTCTTC. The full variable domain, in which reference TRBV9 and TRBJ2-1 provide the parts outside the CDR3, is DSGVTQTPKHLITATGQRVTLRCSPRSGDLSVYWYQQSLDQGLQFLIQYYNGEERAKGNILERFSAQQFPDLHSELNLSSLELGDSALYFCASSVAPSNEQFFGPGTRLTVL.